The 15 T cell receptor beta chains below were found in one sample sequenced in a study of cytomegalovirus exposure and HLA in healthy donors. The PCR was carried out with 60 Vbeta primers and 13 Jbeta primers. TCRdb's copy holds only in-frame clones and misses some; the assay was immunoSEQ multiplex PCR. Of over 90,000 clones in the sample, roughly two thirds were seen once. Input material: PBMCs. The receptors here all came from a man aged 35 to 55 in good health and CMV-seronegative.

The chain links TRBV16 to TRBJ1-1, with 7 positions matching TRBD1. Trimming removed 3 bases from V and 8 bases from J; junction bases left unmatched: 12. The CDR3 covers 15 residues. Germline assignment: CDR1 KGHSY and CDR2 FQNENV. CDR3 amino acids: CASSHELGQFLEAFF. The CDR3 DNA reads TGTGCCAGCAGCCACGAGTTGGGACAGTTCCTCGAAGCTTTCTTT. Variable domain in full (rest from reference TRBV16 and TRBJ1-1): GEEVAQTPKHLVRGEGQKAKLYCAPIKGHSYVFWYQQVLKNEFKFLISFQNENVFDETGMPKERFSAKCLPNSPCSLEIQATKLEDSAVYFCASSHELGQFLEAFFGQGTRLTVV.

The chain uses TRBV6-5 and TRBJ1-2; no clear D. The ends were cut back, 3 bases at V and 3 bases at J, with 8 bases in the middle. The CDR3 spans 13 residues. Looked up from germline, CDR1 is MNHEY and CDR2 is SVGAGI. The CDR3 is CASSYPGDYGYTF. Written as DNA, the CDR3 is TGTGCCAGCAGTTATCCCGGGGACTATGGCTACACCTTC.

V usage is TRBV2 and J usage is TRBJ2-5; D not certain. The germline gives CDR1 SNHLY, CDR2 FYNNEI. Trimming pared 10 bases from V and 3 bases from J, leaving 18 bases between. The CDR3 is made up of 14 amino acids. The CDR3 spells CATASLQYEETQYF. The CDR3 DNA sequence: TGTGCCACCGCCAGTCTACAGTACGAAGAGACCCAGTACTTC. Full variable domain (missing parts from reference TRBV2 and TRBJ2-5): EPEVTQTPSHQVTQMGQEVILRCVPISNHLYFYWYRQILGQKVEFLVSFYNNEISEKSEIFDDQFSVERPDGSNFTLKIRSTKLEDSAMYFCATASLQYEETQYFGPGTRLLVL.

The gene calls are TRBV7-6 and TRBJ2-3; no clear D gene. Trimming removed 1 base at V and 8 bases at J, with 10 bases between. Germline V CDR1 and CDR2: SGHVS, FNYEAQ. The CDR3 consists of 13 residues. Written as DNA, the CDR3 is TGTGCCAGCAGCTTAGGGTCTAGGAGTACGCAGTATTTT. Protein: CASSLGSRSTQYF.

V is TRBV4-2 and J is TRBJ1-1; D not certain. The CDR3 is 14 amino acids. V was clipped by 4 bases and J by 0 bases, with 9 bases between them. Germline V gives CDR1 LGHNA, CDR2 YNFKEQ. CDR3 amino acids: CASSPSSLNTEAFF. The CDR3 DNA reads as TGTGCCAGCAGCCCTAGTTCGTTGAACACTGAAGCTTTCTTT.

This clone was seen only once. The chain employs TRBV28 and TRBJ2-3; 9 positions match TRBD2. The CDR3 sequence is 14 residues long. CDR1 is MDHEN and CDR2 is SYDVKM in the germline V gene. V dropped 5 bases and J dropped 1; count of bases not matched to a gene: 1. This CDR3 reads CASSRLAGTDTQYF. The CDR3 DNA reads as TGTGCCAGCAGTCGACTAGCGGGCACAGATACGCAGTATTTT.

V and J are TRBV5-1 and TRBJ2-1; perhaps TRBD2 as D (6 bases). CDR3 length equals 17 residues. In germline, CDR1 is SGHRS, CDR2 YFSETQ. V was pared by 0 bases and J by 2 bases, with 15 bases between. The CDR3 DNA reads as TGCGCCAGCAGCTTGGCCGTTGGAGGGCCGACCTACAATGAGCAGTTCTTC. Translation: CASSLAVGGPTYNEQFF.

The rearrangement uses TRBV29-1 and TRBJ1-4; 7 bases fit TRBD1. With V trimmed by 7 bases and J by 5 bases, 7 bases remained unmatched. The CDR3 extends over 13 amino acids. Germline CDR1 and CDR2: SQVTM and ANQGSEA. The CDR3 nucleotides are TGCAGCGGCCGGGACAGCCGAAATGAAAAACTGTTTTTT. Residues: CSGRDSRNEKLFF.

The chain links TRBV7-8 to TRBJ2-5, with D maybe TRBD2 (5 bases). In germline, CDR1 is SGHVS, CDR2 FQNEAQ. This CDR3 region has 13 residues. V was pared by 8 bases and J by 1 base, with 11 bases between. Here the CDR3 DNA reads TGTGCCAGCGGAAGGAGGTTCCAAGAGACCCAGTACTTC. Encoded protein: CASGRRFQETQYF.

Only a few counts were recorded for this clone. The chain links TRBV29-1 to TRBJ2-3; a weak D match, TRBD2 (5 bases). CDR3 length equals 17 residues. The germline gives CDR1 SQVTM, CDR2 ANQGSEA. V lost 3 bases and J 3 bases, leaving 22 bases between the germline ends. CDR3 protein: CSVDPTKPGKATDTQYF. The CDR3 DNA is TGCAGCGTTGACCCCACGAAGCCGGGAAAAGCTACAGATACGCAGTATTTT.

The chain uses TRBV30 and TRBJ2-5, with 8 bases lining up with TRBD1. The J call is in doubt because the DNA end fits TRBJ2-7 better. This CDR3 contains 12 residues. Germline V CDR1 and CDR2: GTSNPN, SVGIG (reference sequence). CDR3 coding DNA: TGTGCCTGGGGACAGGGATCCTACGAGCAGTACTTC. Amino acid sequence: CAWGQGSYEQYF.

CDR3 in amino acids: CASSAPGLEQYF. The CDR3 bases are TGTGCCAGCAGCGCTCCAGGGTTAGAGCAGTACTTC. The chain combines TRBV7-9 with TRBJ2-7; possibly TRBD1 for D (5 bases). This CDR3 has 12 amino acids. Trimming left V 5 bases short and J 7 bases short, with 12 bases between. Germline V gene sequence: CDR1 SEHNR, CDR2 FQNEAQ (reference sequence).

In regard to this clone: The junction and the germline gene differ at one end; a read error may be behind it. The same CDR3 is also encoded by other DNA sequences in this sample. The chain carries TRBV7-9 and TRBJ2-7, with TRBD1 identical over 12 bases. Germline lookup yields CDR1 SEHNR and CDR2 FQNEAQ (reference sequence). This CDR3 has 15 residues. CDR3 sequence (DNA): TGTGCCAGTAGCTACTACGGGACAGGGGGCGACGAGCAGTACTTC. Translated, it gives CASSYYGTGGDEQYF.

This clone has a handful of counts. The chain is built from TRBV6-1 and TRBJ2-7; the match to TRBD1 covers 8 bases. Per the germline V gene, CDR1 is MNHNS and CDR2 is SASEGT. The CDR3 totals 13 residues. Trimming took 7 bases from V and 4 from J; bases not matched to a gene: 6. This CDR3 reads CASTRTGQYEQYF. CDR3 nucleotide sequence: TGTGCCAGCACCAGGACAGGGCAGTACGAGCAGTACTTC.

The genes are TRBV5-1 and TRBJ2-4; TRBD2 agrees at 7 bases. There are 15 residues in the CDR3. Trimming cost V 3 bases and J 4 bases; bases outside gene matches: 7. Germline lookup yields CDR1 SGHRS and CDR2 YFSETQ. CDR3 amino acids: CASSSSGGAKNIQYF. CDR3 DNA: TGCGCCAGCAGCTCTAGCGGCGGTGCTAAAAACATTCAGTACTTC.